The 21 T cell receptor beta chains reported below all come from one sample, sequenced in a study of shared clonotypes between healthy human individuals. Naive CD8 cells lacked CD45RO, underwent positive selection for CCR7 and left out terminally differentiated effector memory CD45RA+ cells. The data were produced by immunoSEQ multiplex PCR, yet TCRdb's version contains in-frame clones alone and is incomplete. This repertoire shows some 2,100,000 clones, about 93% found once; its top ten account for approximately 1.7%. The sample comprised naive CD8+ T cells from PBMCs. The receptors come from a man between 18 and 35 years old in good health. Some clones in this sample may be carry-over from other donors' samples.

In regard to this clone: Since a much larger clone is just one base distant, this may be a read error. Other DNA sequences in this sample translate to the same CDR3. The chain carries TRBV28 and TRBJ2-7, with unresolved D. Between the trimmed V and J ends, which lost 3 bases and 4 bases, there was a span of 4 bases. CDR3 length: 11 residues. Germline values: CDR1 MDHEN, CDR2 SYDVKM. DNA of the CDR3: TGTGCCAGCAGTTTTTGGTACGAGCAGTACTTC. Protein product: CASSFWYEQYF.

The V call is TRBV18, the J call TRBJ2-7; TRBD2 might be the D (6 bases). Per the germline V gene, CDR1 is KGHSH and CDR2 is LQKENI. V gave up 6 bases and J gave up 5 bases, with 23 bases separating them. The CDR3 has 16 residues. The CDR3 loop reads CASSEGPRTRGNEQYF. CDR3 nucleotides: TGTGCCAGCTCGGAGGGCCCTCGGACTCGGGGGAACGAGCAGTACTTC. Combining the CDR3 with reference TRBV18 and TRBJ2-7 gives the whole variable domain NAGVMQNPRHLVRRRGQEARLRCSPMKGHSHVYWYRQLPEEGLKFMVYLQKENIIDESGMPKERFSAEFPKEGPSILRIQQVVRGDSAAYFCASSEGPRTRGNEQYFGPGTRLTVT.

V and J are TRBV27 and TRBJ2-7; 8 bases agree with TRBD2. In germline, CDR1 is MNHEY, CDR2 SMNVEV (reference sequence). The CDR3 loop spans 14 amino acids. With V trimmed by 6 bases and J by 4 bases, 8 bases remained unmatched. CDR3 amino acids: CASSDGTRTYEQYF. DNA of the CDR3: TGTGCCAGCAGCGATGGGACTAGAACTTACGAGCAGTACTTC.

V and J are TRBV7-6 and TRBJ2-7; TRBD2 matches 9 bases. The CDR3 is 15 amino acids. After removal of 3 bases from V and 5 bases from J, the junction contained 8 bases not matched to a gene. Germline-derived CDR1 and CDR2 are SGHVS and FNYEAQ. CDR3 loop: CASSLTSGPTDEQYF. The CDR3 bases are TGTGCCAGCAGCTTGACTAGCGGCCCCACCGACGAGCAGTACTTC.

The CDR3 sequence is CASSLFFGEKGYGYTF. DNA of the CDR3: TGTGCCAGCAGCTTATTCTTTGGGGAAAAGGGCTATGGCTACACCTTC. The V call is TRBV7-9, the J call TRBJ1-2, with D hard to call. CDR1 is SEHNR, CDR2 FQNEAQ, per germline (reference sequence). The CDR3 totals 16 residues. Trimming removed 2 bases from V and 4 bases from J, with 17 bases in between.

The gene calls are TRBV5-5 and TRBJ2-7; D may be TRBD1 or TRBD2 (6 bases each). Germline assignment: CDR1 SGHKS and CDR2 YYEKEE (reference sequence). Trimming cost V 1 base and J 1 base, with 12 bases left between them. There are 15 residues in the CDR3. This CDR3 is CASSLWGAGSYEQYF. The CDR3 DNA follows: TGTGCCAGCAGCTTGTGGGGGGCGGGGTCCTACGAGCAGTACTTC. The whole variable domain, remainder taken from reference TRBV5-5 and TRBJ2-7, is DAGVTQSPTHLIKTRGQQVTLRCSPISGHKSVSWYQQVLGQGPQFIFQYYEKEERGRGNFPDRFSARQFPNYSSELNVNALLLGDSALYLCASSLWGAGSYEQYFGPGTRLTVT.

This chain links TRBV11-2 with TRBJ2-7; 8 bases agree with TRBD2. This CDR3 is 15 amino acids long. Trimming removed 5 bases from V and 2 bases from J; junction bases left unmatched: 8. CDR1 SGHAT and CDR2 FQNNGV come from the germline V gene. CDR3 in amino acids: CASSTSGGPPYEQYF. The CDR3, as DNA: TGTGCCAGCAGCACTAGCGGAGGTCCCCCCTACGAGCAGTACTTC.

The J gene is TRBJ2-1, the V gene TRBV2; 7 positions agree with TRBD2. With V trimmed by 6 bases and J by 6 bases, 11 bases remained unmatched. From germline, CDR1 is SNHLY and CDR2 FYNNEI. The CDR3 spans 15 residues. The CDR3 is CASRGLAGDLNEQFF. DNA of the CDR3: TGTGCCAGCAGGGGTTTGGCGGGGGATCTCAATGAGCAGTTCTTC. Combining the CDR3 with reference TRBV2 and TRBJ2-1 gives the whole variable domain EPEVTQTPSHQVTQMGQEVILRCVPISNHLYFYWYRQILGQKVEFLVSFYNNEISEKSEIFDDQFSVERPDGSNFTLKIRSTKLEDSAMYFCASRGLAGDLNEQFFGPGTRLTVL.

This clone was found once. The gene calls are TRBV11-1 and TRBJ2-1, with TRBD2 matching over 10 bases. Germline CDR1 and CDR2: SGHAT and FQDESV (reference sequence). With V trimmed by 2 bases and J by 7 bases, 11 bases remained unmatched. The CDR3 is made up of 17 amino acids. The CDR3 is CASSLKASGSLDNEQFF. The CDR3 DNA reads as TGTGCCAGCAGCTTAAAAGCTAGCGGGAGTCTGGATAATGAGCAGTTCTTC.

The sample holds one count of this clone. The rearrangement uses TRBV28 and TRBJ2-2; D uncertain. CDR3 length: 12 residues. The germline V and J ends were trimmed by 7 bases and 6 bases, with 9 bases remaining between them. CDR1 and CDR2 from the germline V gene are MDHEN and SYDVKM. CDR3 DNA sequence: TGTGCCAGCAAGGATGTAGCCGGGGAGCTGTTTTTT. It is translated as CASKDVAGELFF.

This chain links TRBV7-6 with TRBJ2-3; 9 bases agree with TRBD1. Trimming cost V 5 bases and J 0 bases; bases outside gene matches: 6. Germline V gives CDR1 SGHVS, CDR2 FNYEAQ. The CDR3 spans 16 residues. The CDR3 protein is CASSVRTGGSTDTQYF. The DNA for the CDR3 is TGTGCCAGCAGCGTACGAACAGGGGGCAGCACAGATACGCAGTATTTT. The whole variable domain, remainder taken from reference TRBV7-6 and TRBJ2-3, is GAGVSQSPRYKVTKRGQDVALRCDPISGHVSLYWYRQALGQGPEFLTYFNYEAQQDKSGLPNDRFSAERPEGSISTLTIQRTEQRDSAMYRCASSVRTGGSTDTQYFGPGTRLTVL.

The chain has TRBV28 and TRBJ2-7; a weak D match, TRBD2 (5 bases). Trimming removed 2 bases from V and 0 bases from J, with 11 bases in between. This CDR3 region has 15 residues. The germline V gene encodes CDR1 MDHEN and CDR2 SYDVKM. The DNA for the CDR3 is TGTGCCAGCAGTTTAGACGGGATAAGCTCCTACGAGCAGTACTTC. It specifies CASSLDGISSYEQYF.

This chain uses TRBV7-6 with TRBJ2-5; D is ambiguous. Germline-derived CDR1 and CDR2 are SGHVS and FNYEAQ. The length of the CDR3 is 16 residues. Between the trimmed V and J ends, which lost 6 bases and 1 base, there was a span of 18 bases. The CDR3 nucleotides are TGTGCCAGCAGTTATGACGGAAACCGACTCCAAGAGACCCAGTACTTC. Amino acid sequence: CASSYDGNRLQETQYF.

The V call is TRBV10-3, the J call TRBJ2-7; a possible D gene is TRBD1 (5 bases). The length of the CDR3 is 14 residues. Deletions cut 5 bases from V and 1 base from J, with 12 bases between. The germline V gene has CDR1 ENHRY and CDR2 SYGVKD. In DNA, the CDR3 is TGTGCCATCAGTCCGACAGACAAGTCCTACGAGCAGTACTTC. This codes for CAISPTDKSYEQYF.

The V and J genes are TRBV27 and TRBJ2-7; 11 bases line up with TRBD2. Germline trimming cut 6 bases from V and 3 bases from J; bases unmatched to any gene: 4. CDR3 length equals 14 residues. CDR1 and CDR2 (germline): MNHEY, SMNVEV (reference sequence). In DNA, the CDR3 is TGTGCCAGCAGGCTAGCGGGAGGAGACTACGAGCAGTACTTC. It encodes CASRLAGGDYEQYF.

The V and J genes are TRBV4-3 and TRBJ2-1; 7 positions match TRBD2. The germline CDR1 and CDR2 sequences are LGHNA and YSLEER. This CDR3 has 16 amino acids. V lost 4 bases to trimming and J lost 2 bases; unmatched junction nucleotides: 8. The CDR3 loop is CASSRITSEAYNEQFF. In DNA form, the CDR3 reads TGCGCCAGCAGCCGGATAACTAGCGAAGCCTACAATGAGCAGTTCTTC.

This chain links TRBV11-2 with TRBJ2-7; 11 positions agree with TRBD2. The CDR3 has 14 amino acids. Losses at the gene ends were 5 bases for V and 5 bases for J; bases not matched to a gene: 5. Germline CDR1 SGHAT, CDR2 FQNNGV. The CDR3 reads CASSTLAGGNEQYF. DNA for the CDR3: TGTGCCAGCAGCACCCTAGCGGGAGGAAACGAGCAGTACTTC.

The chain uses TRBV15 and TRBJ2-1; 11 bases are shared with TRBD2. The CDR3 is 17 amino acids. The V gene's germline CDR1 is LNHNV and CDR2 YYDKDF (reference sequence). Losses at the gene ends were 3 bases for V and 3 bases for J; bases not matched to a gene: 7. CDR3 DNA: TGTGCCACCAGCAGCGGCAGGACTAGCGGGCTCTACAATGAGCAGTTCTTC. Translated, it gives CATSSGRTSGLYNEQFF. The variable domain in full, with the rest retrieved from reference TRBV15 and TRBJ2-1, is DAMVIQNPRYQVTQFGKPVTLSCSQTLNHNVMYWYQQKSSQAPKLLFHYYDKDFNNEADTPDNFQSRRPNTSFCFLDIRSPGLGDTAMYLCATSSGRTSGLYNEQFFGPGTRLTVL.

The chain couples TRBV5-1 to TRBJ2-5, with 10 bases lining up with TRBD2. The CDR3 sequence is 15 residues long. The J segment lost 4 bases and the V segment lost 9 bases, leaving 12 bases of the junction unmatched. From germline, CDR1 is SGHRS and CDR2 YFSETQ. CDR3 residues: CATRRVVAGGETQYF. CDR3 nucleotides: TGCGCCACTCGCCGGGTGGTAGCGGGAGGAGAGACCCAGTACTTC.

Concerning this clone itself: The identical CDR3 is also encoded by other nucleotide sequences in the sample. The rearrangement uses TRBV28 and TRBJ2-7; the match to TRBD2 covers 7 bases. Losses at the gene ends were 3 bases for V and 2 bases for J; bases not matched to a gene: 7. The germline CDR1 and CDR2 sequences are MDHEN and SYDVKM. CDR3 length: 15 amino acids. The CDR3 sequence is CASSFGSGGPYEQYF. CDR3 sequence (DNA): TGTGCCAGCAGTTTCGGATCGGGAGGTCCCTACGAGCAGTACTTC.

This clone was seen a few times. The CDR3 coding sequence is TGTGCCAGTAGTACGCGCAAAGGGAAATATAGCAATCAGCCCCAGCATTTT. Its protein is CASSTRKGKYSNQPQHF. The chain uses TRBV19 and TRBJ1-5; D gene unclear. Trimming pared 4 bases from V and 0 bases from J, leaving 16 bases between. CDR3 length equals 17 residues. Germline V gene sequence: CDR1 LNHDA, CDR2 SQIVND (reference sequence).